This is a list of T cell receptor beta chains from one sample in a study of T cell responses to AZD1222 COVID-19 vaccine. Assay: immunoSEQ multiplex PCR; the TCRdb copy retains only in-frame clones and omits some. The profile covers 150,000 to 200,000 clones, with about 85% appearing a single time and 2.6% taken by the ten largest. Here the sequenced sample was peripheral blood, taken on day 0 of AZD1222 vaccination. Receptor source: an adult in good health. CDR3s include the opening cysteine and the closing phenylalanine or tryptophan. D genes are given only for firm matches. Size values are once, few and many counts, or a class for expanded clones, and some rows have none.

CDR3 length,D gene,clone size,J gene,V gene,CDR3 protein,CDR3 DNA
18,TRBD2,NA,TRBJ2-1,TRBV2,CASSAGGLAGGPGNEQFF,TGTGCCAGCAGTGCCGGGGGACTAGCGGGAGGGCCGGGCAATGAGCAGTTCTTC
18,TRBD2,NA,TRBJ2-1,TRBV11-2,CASSPAPLAGGAYNEQFF,TGTGCCAGCAGCCCAGCCCCCCTAGCGGGAGGCGCCTACAATGAGCAGTTCTTC
13,NA,NA,TRBJ1-4,TRBV7-6,CASSLVRGEKLFF,TGTGCCAGCAGCTTAGTCCGTGGGGAAAAACTGTTTTTT
13,NA,few,TRBJ1-1,TRBV3-1/TRBV3-2,CASSGSLNTEAFF,TGTGCCAGCAGTGGGTCATTGAACACTGAAGCTTTCTTT
15,NA,few,TRBJ2-2,TRBV7-9,CASSLEAGSTGELFF,TGTGCCAGCAGCTTAGAAGCAGGTTCCACCGGGGAGCTGTTTTTT
11,NA,NA,TRBJ2-1,TRBV19,CASSKAGEQFF,TGTGCCAGTAGTAAGGCTGGGGAGCAGTTCTTC
18,TRBD2,NA,TRBJ2-7,TRBV28,CASSLPLLAGRASYEQYF,TGTGCCAGCAGTTTACCCCTGCTAGCGGGAAGAGCCTCCTACGAGCAGTACTTC
14,NA,NA,TRBJ1-4,TRBV18,CASSRGQADEKLFF,TGTGCCAGCTCACGGGGACAAGCGGATGAAAAACTGTTTTTT
11,NA,NA,TRBJ1-1,TRBV20-1,CSARQNTEAFF,TGCAGTGCTAGACAGAACACTGAAGCTTTCTTT
14,NA,NA,TRBJ1-1,TRBV2,CASSETRRSTEAFF,TGTGCCAGCAGTGAAACCAGGAGAAGCACTGAAGCTTTCTTT
17,NA,NA,TRBJ1-4,TRBV6-1,CASSDQIRGTTNEKLFF,TGTGCCAGCAGTGATCAGATCAGGGGAACGACTAATGAAAAACTGTTTTTT
15,NA,NA,TRBJ1-3,TRBV7-2,CASSLVVQIGNTIYF,TGTGCCAGCAGCTTAGTTGTTCAGATAGGAAACACCATATATTTT
16,NA,NA,TRBJ2-7,TRBV3-1/TRBV3-2,CASSQEAARRGYEQYF,TGTGCCAGCAGCCAAGAAGCTGCTAGAAGAGGCTACGAGCAGTACTTC
17,TRBD2,NA,TRBJ2-1,TRBV5-1,CASSPGLGTSGNNEQFF,TGCGCCAGCAGCCCGGGCCTGGGGACTAGCGGAAACAATGAGCAGTTCTTC
17,TRBD1,NA,TRBJ2-2,TRBV24-1,CATSDTLQGAYTGELFF,TGTGCCACCAGTGACACTCTACAGGGGGCCTACACCGGGGAGCTGTTTTTT